The 15 T cell receptor beta chains given below trace back to one sample, sequenced in a study of T cells in localized non-small cell lung cancer. Method: immunoSEQ multiplex PCR; TCRdb's copy keeps in-frame clones and lacks some. The sample lists under 70,000 clones, 75% to 90% occurring once. Here the sequenced sample was peripheral blood, taken before any cancer treatment. The origin of the receptors is a woman aged 40-75 years with stage I lung adenocarcinoma.

This chain joins TRBV5-5 and TRBJ1-2, with 9 positions matching TRBD1. The CDR3 is 15 amino acids. Trimming took 0 bases from V and 4 from J; bases not matched to a gene: 4. Germline V gene data show CDR1 as SGHKS and CDR2 as YYEKEE (reference sequence). The CDR3 reads CASSLGDRVVYGYTF. CDR3 DNA: TGTGCCAGCAGCTTGGGGGACAGGGTCGTCTATGGCTACACCTTC.

The V call is TRBV11-3, the J call TRBJ2-5, with TRBD1 matching over 10 bases. This CDR3 spans 18 amino acids. Trimming cost V 1 base and J 5 bases; bases outside gene matches: 13. Germline-derived CDR1 and CDR2 are SGHNT and YENEEA. The CDR3 spells CASSLGPGGQGVMETQYF. The DNA for the CDR3 is TGTGCCAGCAGCTTAGGACCCGGCGGACAGGGGGTAATGGAGACCCAGTACTTC. Full variable domain (missing parts from reference TRBV11-3 and TRBJ2-5): EAGVVQSPRYKIIEKKQPVAFWCNPISGHNTLYWYLQNLGQGPELLIRYENEEAVDDSQLPKDRFSAERLKGVDSTLKIQPAELGDSAVYLCASSLGPGGQGVMETQYFGPGTRLLVL.

The gene calls are TRBV13 and TRBJ1-2; D not certain. V lost 5 bases to trimming and J lost 6 bases, with 19 bases between them. The germline gives CDR1 PRHDT, CDR2 FYEKMQ (reference sequence). The CDR3 loop spans 15 amino acids. The CDR3 here is CASSPGGSQRDGYTF. The DNA of the CDR3 is TGTGCCAGCAGCCCTGGCGGGTCCCAAAGGGATGGCTACACCTTC.

The chain is built from TRBV7-9 and TRBJ1-2; no clear D. V lost 5 bases and J lost 5, with 15 bases in between. This CDR3 region has 14 residues. Germline V CDR1 and CDR2: SEHNR, FQNEAQ (reference sequence). CDR3 region: CASSPSPPAYGYTF. The CDR3 DNA sequence: TGTGCCAGCAGCCCGAGTCCGCCAGCTTATGGCTACACCTTC.

The chain combines TRBV18 with TRBJ2-1, with TRBD1 matching 7 bases. The CDR3 length is 14 residues. V was clipped by 3 bases and J by 8 bases; unmatched bases: 7. CDR1 and CDR2 (germline): KGHSH, LQKENI. The CDR3 nucleotides are TGTGCCAGCTCACCTGACAGGGTCTGGGATGAGCAGTTCTTC. This translates into CASSPDRVWDEQFF.

V usage is TRBV9 and J usage is TRBJ2-7, with TRBD2 identical over 7 bases. The CDR3 runs to 16 residues. Germline CDR1 and CDR2: SGDLS and YYNGEE. V was clipped by 3 bases and J by 0 bases; unmatched bases: 9. The CDR3 spells CASSAQLAASSYEQYF. Here the CDR3 DNA reads TGTGCCAGCAGCGCCCAGCTAGCGGCTAGCTCCTACGAGCAGTACTTC.

The rearrangement joins TRBV7-2 to TRBJ2-2; D may be TRBD1 (6 bases). Trimming cost V 3 bases and J 4 bases, with 15 bases left between them. Germline loops: CDR1 SGHTA, CDR2 FQGNSA. The CDR3 loop spans 16 amino acids. The CDR3 loop reads CASSFETGHGTGELFF. The CDR3 DNA is TGTGCCAGCAGCTTCGAGACGGGACACGGCACCGGGGAGCTGTTTTTT.

The chain carries TRBV7-2 and TRBJ1-1; perhaps TRBD1 as D (5 bases). The length of the CDR3 is 15 residues. Germline lookup yields CDR1 SGHTA and CDR2 FQGNSA. The V end lost 1 base, the J end lost 4 bases, and 13 bases lay between the germline ends. The DNA for the CDR3 is TGTGCCAGCAGCTTAGGAGCAGGGTACGGCACTGAAGCTTTCTTT. This gives the protein CASSLGAGYGTEAFF.

The chain has TRBV30 and TRBJ1-3; D remains unclear. The CDR3 is made up of 15 amino acids. Germline-derived CDR1 and CDR2 are GTSNPN and SVGIG (reference sequence). Trimming removed 5 bases at V and 0 bases at J, with 14 bases between. DNA of the CDR3: TGTGCCTGGTTCAATCTTAGGGACTCTGGAAACACCATATATTTT. This encodes CAWFNLRDSGNTIYF.

This chain joins TRBV2 and TRBJ1-2, with a weak D call TRBD1 (6 bases). The CDR3 is 15 amino acids. Trimming removed 0 bases at V and 2 bases at J, with 10 bases between. The V gene's germline CDR1 is SNHLY and CDR2 FYNNEI. In DNA, the CDR3 is TGTGCCAGCAGTGAAGCAGGGGGAGAAAACTATGGCTACACCTTC. Translation gives CASSEAGGENYGYTF.

The rearrangement joins TRBV18 to TRBJ2-2; TRBD1 is a possible D gene (5 bases). This CDR3 has 12 residues. Germline assignment: CDR1 KGHSH and CDR2 LQKENI. V lost 6 bases to trimming and J lost 6 bases, with 8 bases between them. The CDR3 protein is CASSQGSGELFF. For the CDR3, the DNA is TGTGCCAGCTCGCAGGGATCCGGGGAGCTGTTTTTT.

The J gene is TRBJ1-2, the V gene TRBV7-2; D remains unclear. Trimming took off 0 bases at V and 4 bases at J, with 12 bases between the two ends. Germline V gene lookup returns CDR1 SGHTA and CDR2 FQGNSA. The CDR3 totals 15 residues. The CDR3 protein is CASSLALSGAYGYTF. CDR3 sequence (DNA): TGTGCCAGCAGCTTAGCGCTATCCGGCGCCTATGGCTACACCTTC.

The rearrangement joins TRBV7-9 to TRBJ1-2; possibly TRBD1 for D (6 bases). V gave up 3 bases and J gave up 2 bases, with 19 bases separating them. The germline V gene encodes CDR1 SEHNR and CDR2 FQNEAQ (reference sequence). CDR3 length: 17 residues. The CDR3 DNA sequence: TGTGCCAGCAGCTTCCCGAGAGGGGGGGCGCAGAACTATGGCTACACCTTC. Residues: CASSFPRGGAQNYGYTF.

This clone occurred a few times. The chain couples TRBV6-6 to TRBJ1-6, with D maybe TRBD1 (5 bases). The germline V gene has CDR1 MNHNY and CDR2 SVGAGI (reference sequence). V lost 6 bases and J lost 7, with 16 bases in between. The CDR3 consists of 15 residues. The CDR3 reads CASRALGLENSPLHF. As DNA, the CDR3 is TGTGCCAGCAGAGCCTTGGGACTCGAAAATTCACCCCTCCACTTT.

The J gene is TRBJ1-4, the V gene TRBV9; TRBD1 is a possible D gene (5 bases). V was cut by 3 bases and J by 3 bases, with 9 bases left in between. CDR3 length: 14 amino acids. Germline V gene lookup returns CDR1 SGDLS and CDR2 YYNGEE. The CDR3 is CASSAGAPNEKLFF. The CDR3 DNA reads TGTGCCAGCAGCGCCGGGGCCCCTAATGAAAAACTGTTTTTT.